These 5 T cell receptor beta chains were all obtained from the same sample, sequenced in a study of T cell responses to AZD1222 COVID-19 vaccine. Only in-frame clones appear in the TCRdb table, and some are missing; sequencing was by immunoSEQ multiplex PCR. Of around 100,000 clones in the sample, about 86% are singletons; the top ten hold approximately 1.3%. The material was peripheral blood, obtained on day 0 of AZD1222 vaccination. The receptor set was obtained from an adult in good health.

The chain carries TRBV18 and TRBJ2-2; D perhaps matches TRBD1 (5 bases). CDR3 length: 17 amino acids. CDR1 is KGHSH and CDR2 is LQKENI in the germline V gene. V lost 6 bases and J lost 0, with 17 bases in between. The CDR3 sequence: CASSQLTTDSNTGELFF. DNA of the CDR3: TGTGCCAGCTCTCAACTGACGACAGACTCGAACACCGGGGAGCTGTTTTTT.

The J gene is TRBJ1-6, the V gene TRBV9, with TRBD1 identical over 7 bases. V shed 4 bases and J 10 bases; nucleotides not matched to a gene: 14. The CDR3 has 16 amino acids. CDR1 and CDR2 from the germline V gene are SGDLS and YYNGEE. The CDR3 region has the DNA TGTGCCAGCAGCCAGAAACCCCAGGACAGGACATCACCCCTCCACTTT. Encoded protein: CASSQKPQDRTSPLHF.

The rearrangement uses TRBV30 and TRBJ2-1; 7 nucleotides line up with TRBD2. V lost 3 bases and J lost 8; bases outside the gene matches: 13. The V gene's germline CDR1 is GTSNPN and CDR2 SVGIG (reference sequence). The length of the CDR3 is 15 residues. CDR3 coding DNA: TGTGCCTGGAGACGCGGGTTGGGAGGGTTAGATGAGCAGTTCTTC. It encodes CAWRRGLGGLDEQFF.

This chain joins TRBV18 and TRBJ2-1; a weak D match, TRBD2 (6 bases). Germline V gene sequence: CDR1 KGHSH, CDR2 LQKENI. This CDR3 spans 20 amino acids. V was pared by 4 bases and J by 2 bases, with 27 bases between. The CDR3 DNA reads as TGTGCCAGCTCACACAACCCATATTCAAGCGGGCTCGAACCCTACAATGAGCAGTTCTTC. It codes for CASSHNPYSSGLEPYNEQFF.

The gene calls are TRBV5-4 and TRBJ2-1, with 16 bases identical to TRBD2. Trimming at V came to 3 bases and at J to 8 bases, leaving 5 bases not matched to a gene. Germline V gene data show CDR1 as SGHNT and CDR2 as YYREEE (reference sequence). The CDR3 has 16 amino acids. The CDR3 spells CASSSGLAGGLDEQFF. DNA of the CDR3: TGTGCCAGCAGCTCGGGACTAGCGGGAGGGCTAGATGAGCAGTTCTTC.